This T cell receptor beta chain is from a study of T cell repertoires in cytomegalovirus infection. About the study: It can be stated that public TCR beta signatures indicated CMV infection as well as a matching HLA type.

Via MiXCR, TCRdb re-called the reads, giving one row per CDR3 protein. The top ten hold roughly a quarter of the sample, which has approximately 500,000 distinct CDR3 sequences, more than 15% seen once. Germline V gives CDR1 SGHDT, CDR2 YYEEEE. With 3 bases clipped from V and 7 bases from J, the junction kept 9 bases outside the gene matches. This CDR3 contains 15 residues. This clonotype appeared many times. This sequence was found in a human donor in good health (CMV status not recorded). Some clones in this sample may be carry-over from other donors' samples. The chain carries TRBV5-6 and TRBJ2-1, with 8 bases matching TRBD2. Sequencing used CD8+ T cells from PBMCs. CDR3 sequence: CASSSGLVPRNEQFF. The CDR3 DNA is TGTGCCAGCAGCTCGGGACTAGTCCCTAGGAATGAGCAGTTCTTC.